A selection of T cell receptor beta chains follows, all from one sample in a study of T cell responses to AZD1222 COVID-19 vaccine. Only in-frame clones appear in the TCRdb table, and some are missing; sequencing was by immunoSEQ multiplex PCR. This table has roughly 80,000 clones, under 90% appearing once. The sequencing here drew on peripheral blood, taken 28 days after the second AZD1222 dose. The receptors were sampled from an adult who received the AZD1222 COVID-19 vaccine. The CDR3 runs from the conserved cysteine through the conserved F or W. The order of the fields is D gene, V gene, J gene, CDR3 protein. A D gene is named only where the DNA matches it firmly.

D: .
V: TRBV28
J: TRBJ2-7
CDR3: CASSFSLGQLPSYEQYF

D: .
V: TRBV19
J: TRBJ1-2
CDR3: CASSIGEYGYTF

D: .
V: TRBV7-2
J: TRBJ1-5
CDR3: CASSSGSNQPQHF

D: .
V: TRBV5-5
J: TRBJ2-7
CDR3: CASSSSLDGIYEQYF

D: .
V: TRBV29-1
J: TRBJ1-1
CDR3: CSVQQRFGAFF

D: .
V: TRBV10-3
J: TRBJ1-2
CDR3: CAISDGFGGKDYGYTF

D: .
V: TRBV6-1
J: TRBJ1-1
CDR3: CASSELGEAFF

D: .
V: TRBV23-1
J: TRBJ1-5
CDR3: CAGGHGNQPQHF

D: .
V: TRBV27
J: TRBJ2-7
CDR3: CASSLDYLRYEQYF

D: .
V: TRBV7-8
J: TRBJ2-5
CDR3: CASTLRGTLQETQYF

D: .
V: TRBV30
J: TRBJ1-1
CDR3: CALEGVTALNTEAFF

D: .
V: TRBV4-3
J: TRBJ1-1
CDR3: CASSPAGTLEAFF

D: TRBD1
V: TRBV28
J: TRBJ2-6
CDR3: CASSTTYDRGTHSGANVLTF

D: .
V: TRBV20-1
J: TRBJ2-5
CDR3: CSASPVGTQYF

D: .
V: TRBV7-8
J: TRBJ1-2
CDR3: CASSLGARRVPGGYTF

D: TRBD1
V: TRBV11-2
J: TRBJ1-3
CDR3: CASSPRQGARSSGNTIYF

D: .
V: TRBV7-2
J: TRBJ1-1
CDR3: CASSLSAQIDTEAFF

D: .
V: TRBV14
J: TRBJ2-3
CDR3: CASSQLGGRGSTDTQYF